Presented here are 6 T cell receptor beta chains from one specimen sequenced in a study of vaccination effects on CD4 cells after COVID-19. Ahead of sequencing, the ViraFEST assay grew antigen-specific CD4+ T cells using viral peptide pools. Subsequent to roughly 9 days of culture, CD4+ T cells were isolated. Their cognate antigens are unknown. Clones were read by immunoSEQ multiplex PCR, and TCRdb kept only the in-frame ones, dropping some. The sample has some 79,000 clones; roughly 72% are singletons. This sample comprised CD4+ T cells from PBMCs cultured with HCoV-229E spike peptides, obtained before COVID-19 vaccination. The receptors derive from a human donor who received a COVID-19 vaccine.

The J gene is TRBJ1-3, the V gene TRBV6-6; 10 bases map to TRBD1. The CDR3 has 18 amino acids. Unmatched junction bases numbered 13, after V lost 6 bases and J lost 2 bases. Germline values: CDR1 MNHNY, CDR2 SVGAGI (reference sequence). As DNA, the CDR3 is TGTGCCAGCAGCCGACTTTCGTACGGGACAGGGGCTGGAAACACCATATATTTT. Translated, it gives CASSRLSYGTGAGNTIYF.

The chain joins TRBV15 to TRBJ2-7; D is perhaps TRBD1 (6 bases). This CDR3 comprises 15 residues. Trimming took 0 bases from V and 0 from J, leaving 9 bases between them. Germline assignment: CDR1 LNHNV and CDR2 YYDKDF (reference sequence). Written as DNA, the CDR3 is TGTGCCACCAGCAGAGAAGGGACACCCTCCTACGAGCAGTACGTC. Translated: CATSREGTPSYEQYV.

The chain is built from TRBV19 and TRBJ1-2; 12 bases agree with TRBD1. CDR3 size: 16 residues. After removal of 4 bases from V and 8 bases from J, the junction contained 11 bases not matched to a gene. Looked up from germline, CDR1 is LNHDA and CDR2 is SQIVND (reference sequence). The CDR3 region has the DNA TGTGCCAGTAGTACCTTTGCCGGGACAGGGGGCGGGGGCTACACCTTC. Its translation: CASSTFAGTGGGGYTF.

In regard to this clone: Other DNA sequences from this sample encode an identical CDR3 as well. The chain has TRBV7-3 and TRBJ2-1; 10 nucleotides line up with TRBD2. With 3 bases clipped from V and 3 bases from J, the junction kept 2 bases outside the gene matches. Looked up from germline, CDR1 is SGHTA and CDR2 is FQGTGA. This CDR3 is built from 15 residues. In DNA, the CDR3 is TGTGCCAGCAGCTTGGTAGCGGGGGGCTACAATGAGCAGTTCTTC. Translation gives CASSLVAGGYNEQFF. Using reference TRBV7-3 and TRBJ2-1 for the parts outside the CDR3, the full variable domain is GAGVSQTPSNKVTEKGKYVELRCDPISGHTALYWYRQSLGQGPEFLIYFQGTGAADDSGLPNDRFFAVRPEGSVSTLKIQRTERGDSAVYLCASSLVAGGYNEQFFGPGTRLTVL.

This clone was observed a single time. This rearrangement joins TRBV5-5 to TRBJ2-5; 8 bases fit TRBD1. The CDR3 covers 15 residues. The junction had 7 bases not matched to a gene; V was cut back by 5 bases and J by 1 base. Germline CDR1 is SGHKS and CDR2 is YYEKEE (reference sequence). The CDR3 here is CASSFDRGGQETQYF. Written as DNA, the CDR3 is TGTGCCAGCAGTTTCGACAGGGGAGGCCAAGAGACCCAGTACTTC.

CDR3 DNA: TGCGCCAGCAGCCAAGATCAGGGTTCTGGAAACACCATATATTTT. Its translation: CASSQDQGSGNTIYF. The J gene is TRBJ1-3, the V gene TRBV4-3; the D gene is possibly TRBD1 (5 bases). Trimming took 0 bases from V and 1 from J, leaving 7 bases between them. The CDR3 has 15 residues. Germline values: CDR1 LGHNA, CDR2 YSLEER.